Each of the 26 T cell receptor beta chains below was sequenced from the same sample in a study of CD8 T cells in Susac syndrome (dated by TCRdb to between 2018 and 2021). Libraries came from the immunoSEQ multiplex PCR assay. RNA was extracted with the RNeasy kit and 0.5 to 1 ug was reverse transcribed using random hexamers. TCRdb reran the public reads through fastp at Q25 and MiXCR, keeping productive beta chains. Each record represents a unique CDR3 protein, reported with the most common genes and DNA among its rows. The sample table contains 150,000 to 200,000 distinct CDR3 sequences; only one count was recorded for approximately 95% of them. The top ten hold roughly 0.15% of the sample. The specimen sequenced was CD8+ T cells from PBMCs. The receptors stem from a human donor with Susac syndrome.

The CDR3 region has the DNA TGTGCCAGCAGTTACCTCGGGAGGCCCCACGAGCAGTACTTC. Translation gives CASSYLGRPHEQYF. This rearrangement joins TRBV6-5 to TRBJ2-7; TRBD2 matches at 7 bases. CDR3 length equals 14 residues. The ends lost 2 bases at V and 5 bases at J; junction bases unmatched: 6. CDR1 and CDR2 from the germline V gene are MNHEY and SVGAGI.

This chain links TRBV2 with TRBJ2-3; D gene ambiguous. Trimming pared 2 bases from V and 6 bases from J, leaving 12 bases between. The germline gives CDR1 SNHLY, CDR2 FYNNEI. This CDR3 comprises 14 residues. CDR3 sequence: CASSERLARDTQYF. DNA for the CDR3: TGTGCCAGCAGTGAACGCCTGGCAAGGGATACGCAGTATTTT.

The V gene is TRBV5-1, the J gene TRBJ1-1; D perhaps matches TRBD1 (5 bases). Looked up from germline, CDR1 is SGHRS and CDR2 is YFSETQ. V lost 4 bases and J lost 6, with 16 bases in between. This CDR3 has 14 amino acids. The CDR3, as DNA: TGCGCCAGCAGCCCGGGACGCACCAGGGCTGAAGCTTTCTTT. This codes for CASSPGRTRAEAFF.

V gene TRBV2 combines with J gene TRBJ2-2; 7 nucleotides align to TRBD2. This CDR3 comprises 14 residues. The germline gives CDR1 SNHLY, CDR2 FYNNEI. V dropped 5 bases and J dropped 3; count of bases not matched to a gene: 3. The CDR3 loop is CASSSLADTGELFF. The CDR3 coding sequence is TGTGCCAGCAGTTCCCTAGCGGACACCGGGGAGCTGTTTTTT.

Only one count was recorded for this clonotype. This CDR3 is CASSLGTHYGYTF. DNA for the CDR3: TGTGCCAGCAGTTTGGGGACGCACTATGGCTACACCTTC. This chain connects TRBV12-3 or TRBV12-4 to TRBJ1-2, with D perhaps TRBD1 (5 bases). This CDR3 has 13 amino acids. Trimming left V 3 bases short and J 3 bases short, with 8 bases between.

The chain recombines TRBV20-1 with TRBJ1-1; no clear D. Germline lookup yields CDR1 DFQATT and CDR2 SNEGSKA (reference sequence). V was cut by 3 bases and J by 2 bases, with 13 bases left in between. This CDR3 is built from 14 residues. The CDR3 loop is CSASLSYRNTEAFF. The CDR3 nucleotides read TGCAGTGCTAGTCTGTCCTACAGAAACACTGAAGCTTTCTTT.

The rearrangement links TRBV20-1 to TRBJ1-2, with 7 bases identical to TRBD1. This CDR3 region has 15 residues. Germline V gene sequence: CDR1 DFQATT, CDR2 SNEGSKA (reference sequence). V was pared by 0 bases and J by 4 bases, with 8 bases of the junction left unmatched. CDR3 DNA: TGCAGTGCTAGAGATGACTACAGGGGCCCCTATGGCTACACCTTC. It codes for CSARDDYRGPYGYTF.

This chain joins TRBV9 and TRBJ2-3; D is ambiguous. Germline V CDR1 and CDR2: SGDLS, YYNGEE. This CDR3 region has 13 residues. Trimming left V 4 bases short and J 2 bases short, with 8 bases between. The CDR3 reads CASSYKITDTQYF. The CDR3, as DNA: TGTGCCAGCAGCTACAAGATCACAGATACGCAGTATTTT.

This chain links TRBV13 with TRBJ2-7, with a possible D match to TRBD1 (6 bases). This CDR3 region has 15 residues. V was pared by 1 base and J by 5 bases, with 15 bases between. CDR1 and CDR2 from the germline V gene are PRHDT and FYEKMQ (reference sequence). The CDR3 loop reads CASSLAGQGSNEQYF. The CDR3 DNA is TGTGCCAGCAGCTTAGCCGGTCAGGGGAGCAACGAGCAGTACTTC.

The chain uses TRBV11-1 and TRBJ1-4; D is unresolved. V gave up 0 bases and J gave up 5 bases, with 13 bases separating them. Germline-derived CDR1 and CDR2 are SGHAT and FQDESV (reference sequence). This CDR3 has 16 residues. Here the CDR3 reads CASSLARTSLNEKLFF. In DNA, the CDR3 is TGTGCCAGCAGCTTAGCGCGGACTTCCCTCAATGAAAAACTGTTTTTT.

The chain employs TRBV29-1 and TRBJ1-1; 8 nucleotides agree with TRBD1. CDR1 is SQVTM and CDR2 is ANQGSEA in the germline V gene. The CDR3 contains 12 residues. With 7 bases clipped from V and 2 bases from J, the junction kept 3 bases outside the gene matches. The CDR3 loop is CSAQGGNTEAFF. The CDR3 DNA reads TGCAGCGCACAGGGGGGAAACACTGAAGCTTTCTTT.

The chain joins TRBV10-3 to TRBJ1-1, with D possibly matching TRBD1 (6 bases). CDR1 and CDR2 from the germline V gene are ENHRY and SYGVKD. The CDR3 is made up of 15 amino acids. V lost 7 bases, J lost 1 base, and 16 bases lay in between. The CDR3 protein is CAITPGQNTNTEAFF. In DNA, the CDR3 is TGTGCCATCACCCCGGGACAAAATACGAACACTGAAGCTTTCTTT.

This clonotype was observed a few times. The chain recombines TRBV7-9 with TRBJ2-3; no clear D gene. V dropped 5 bases and J dropped 2 bases, with 5 bases sitting between them. Germline lookup yields CDR1 SEHNR and CDR2 FQNEAQ (reference sequence). The CDR3 loop spans 12 amino acids. CDR3 residues: CASSPVTDTQYF. CDR3 bases: TGTGCCAGCAGCCCCGTCACAGATACGCAGTATTTT.

The chain couples TRBV30 to TRBJ2-7; D is perhaps TRBD1 or TRBD2 (5 bases each). The CDR3 covers 14 residues. CDR1 GTSNPN and CDR2 SVGIG come from the germline V gene (reference sequence). With 0 bases removed from V and 3 bases from J, the gap between germline ends came to 12 bases. CDR3 nucleotides: TGTGCCTGGAGTGTATGGGGGTCCGGCTACGAGCAGTACTTC. It is translated as CAWSVWGSGYEQYF. The whole variable domain, remainder taken from reference TRBV30 and TRBJ2-7, is SQTIHQWPATLVQPVGSPLSLECTVEGTSNPNLYWYRQAAGRGLQLLFYSVGIGQISSEVPQNLSASRPQDRQFILSSKKLLLSDSGFYLCAWSVWGSGYEQYFGPGTRLTVT.

CDR3 in amino acids: CASSGPGVSNQPQHF. CDR3 DNA sequence: TGTGCCAGCAGTGGGCCAGGGGTTAGCAATCAGCCCCAGCATTTT. V gene TRBV6-1 combines with J gene TRBJ1-5; D is possibly TRBD1 (6 bases). The CDR3 loop spans 15 amino acids. The V gene's germline CDR1 is MNHNS and CDR2 SASEGT. V was shortened by 4 bases and J by 0 bases, with 10 bases between the two germline ends.

The V call is TRBV7-2, the J call TRBJ2-7, with TRBD1 identical over 7 bases. Trimming cost V 5 bases and J 9 bases; bases outside gene matches: 7. Germline CDR1 SGHTA, CDR2 FQGNSA. The CDR3 loop spans 12 amino acids. As DNA, the CDR3 is TGTGCCAGCAGCGAGACAGGGTATGGGCAGTACTTC. Translated: CASSETGYGQYF.

The chain recombines TRBV9 with TRBJ2-7, with D possibly TRBD2 on 6 matching bases. The CDR3 length is 12 residues. Germline V lookup: CDR1 SGDLS, CDR2 YYNGEE. V dropped 3 bases and J dropped 6 bases, with 10 bases sitting between them. The CDR3 spells CASSGRVGEQYF. The CDR3 coding sequence is TGTGCCAGCAGCGGGAGGGTCGGCGAGCAGTACTTC.

V is TRBV29-1 and J is TRBJ1-1; D perhaps matches TRBD1 (6 bases). Germline CDR1 and CDR2: SQVTM and ANQGSEA. The CDR3 is 12 amino acids. V was clipped by 3 bases and J by 10 bases, with 15 bases between them. The CDR3 spells CSVETTGRGAFF. The CDR3 DNA follows: TGCAGCGTTGAGACTACAGGGAGAGGAGCTTTCTTT.

This sequence joins TRBV7-3 and TRBJ2-3, with TRBD2 matching 8 bases. J was trimmed by 5 bases and V by 5 bases; bases with no gene match: 12. This CDR3 is built from 16 residues. Germline-derived CDR1 and CDR2 are SGHTA and FQGTGA. DNA for the CDR3: TGTGCCAGCAGCGCGTCCGGGACTAGGAGAGGAGATACGCAGTATTTT. Residues: CASSASGTRRGDTQYF.

The chain employs TRBV19 and TRBJ2-1; D call uncertain. The CDR3 length is 16 residues. Deletions cut 3 bases from V and 7 bases from J, with 19 bases between. Germline CDR1 LNHDA, CDR2 SQIVND (reference sequence). The CDR3 DNA reads as TGTGCCAGTAGTATGGACGGCAAAAGGTTCCGTAATGAGCAGTTCTTC. It codes for CASSMDGKRFRNEQFF.

The chain carries TRBV13 and TRBJ2-2; tentative D call: TRBD2 (6 bases). V was pared by 2 bases and J by 4 bases, with 8 bases between. The CDR3 length is 14 residues. CDR1 and CDR2 (germline): PRHDT, FYEKMQ (reference sequence). CDR3 sequence reads: CASSLTEGTGELFF. CDR3 nucleotide sequence: TGTGCCAGCAGCTTAACGGAGGGCACCGGGGAGCTGTTTTTT.

The chain employs TRBV9 and TRBJ2-1; D is uncertain. V lost 0 bases and J lost 6, with 7 bases in between. CDR3 length: 13 residues. Germline V gene sequence: CDR1 SGDLS, CDR2 YYNGEE. The CDR3 bases are TGTGCCAGCAGCGTAGGAATCTCCAATGAGCAGTTCTTC. Protein product: CASSVGISNEQFF.

This chain uses TRBV27 with TRBJ2-5; 13 nucleotides agree with TRBD2. V gave up 6 bases and J gave up 4 bases; unmatched junction bases: 8. This CDR3 comprises 16 residues. Germline assignment: CDR1 MNHEY and CDR2 SMNVEV (reference sequence). CDR3 amino acids: CASRGLAGHSGETQYF. CDR3 DNA sequence: TGTGCCAGCAGGGGACTAGCGGGACATAGCGGAGAGACCCAGTACTTC.

The chain employs TRBV24-1 and TRBJ2-1; TRBD2 might be the D (6 bases). Germline values: CDR1 KGHDR, CDR2 SFDVKD. CDR3 length: 17 amino acids. The V end was cut by 7 bases, the J end by 4 bases, with 22 bases between. CDR3 residues: CATSTPGLQDPYNEQFF. The CDR3 DNA reads TGTGCCACCAGCACCCCGGGACTCCAAGACCCTTACAATGAGCAGTTCTTC.

The chain joins TRBV5-4 to TRBJ2-4; D is possibly TRBD1 or TRBD2 (5 bases each). CDR1 is SGHNT, CDR2 YYREEE, per germline (reference sequence). The ends were cut back, 4 bases at V and 8 bases at J, with 16 bases in the middle. The CDR3 is 14 residues long. The CDR3 DNA is TGTGCCAGCAGCCCCACGGGACCCGGGGACATTCAGTACTTC. Protein: CASSPTGPGDIQYF.

The gene calls are TRBV20-1 and TRBJ1-1; D not certain. Trimming took 3 bases from V and 4 from J, leaving 9 bases between them. Germline V gene data show CDR1 as DFQATT and CDR2 as SNEGSKA (reference sequence). This CDR3 has 12 amino acids. Written as DNA, the CDR3 is TGCAGTGCTAGGGTCTCAGTCACTGAAGCTTTCTTT. Amino acids: CSARVSVTEAFF.